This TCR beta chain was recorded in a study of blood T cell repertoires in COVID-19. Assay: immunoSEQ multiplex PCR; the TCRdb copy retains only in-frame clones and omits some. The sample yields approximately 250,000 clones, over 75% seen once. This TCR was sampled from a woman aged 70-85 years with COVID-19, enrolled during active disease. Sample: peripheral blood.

CDR3 bases: TGTGCCAGCAGCGTACATCAGGGAGGAGAGACCCAGTACTTC. Its protein is CASSVHQGGETQYF. The chain uses TRBV9 and TRBJ2-5; maybe TRBD2 (6 bases). V was clipped by 1 base and J by 4 bases, with 11 bases between them. The germline CDR1 and CDR2 sequences are SGDLS and YYNGEE. This CDR3 has 14 amino acids.